This is a list of T cell receptor beta chains from one sample in a study of blood T cell repertoires in COVID-19. Profiled with immunoSEQ multiplex PCR; TCRdb holds only in-frame clones, not every one. The table lists about 81,000 clones, nearly 95% of them singletons. Material: peripheral blood. The receptors were gathered from a human donor with active COVID-19. The donor label of this sample is uncertain. CDR3s include the opening cysteine and the closing phenylalanine or tryptophan. Fields, in order: V gene, D gene, J gene, clone size, CDR3 DNA, CDR3 protein. A D gene is named only where the DNA matches it firmly. For some rows the clone size is stated as once, few or many, or as a class when expanded; others skip it.

V gene: TRBV5-1; D gene: NA; J gene: TRBJ2-7; clone size: NA; CDR3 DNA: TGCGCCAGCAGTCTTCTCGGGGAATACGAGCAGTACTTC; CDR3 protein: CASSLLGEYEQYF
V gene: TRBV9; D gene: NA; J gene: TRBJ1-2; clone size: NA; CDR3 DNA: TGTGCCAGCAGGGCGGGAGTCCATGGCTACACCTTC; CDR3 protein: CASRAGVHGYTF
V gene: TRBV6-2/TRBV6-3; D gene: TRBD2; J gene: TRBJ2-7; clone size: NA; CDR3 DNA: TGTGCCAGCAGTTACCGTCCGGCTAGCGGGTACTACGAGCAGTACTTC; CDR3 protein: CASSYRPASGYYEQYF
V gene: TRBV5-8; D gene: NA; J gene: TRBJ2-3; clone size: NA; CDR3 DNA: TGTGCCAGCACCCCCTTGATACAAAAATATTTT; CDR3 protein: CASTPLIQKYF
V gene: TRBV4-3; D gene: NA; J gene: TRBJ1-4; clone size: NA; CDR3 DNA: TGCGCCAGCAGCCAAGGGGGAGCCGGGGGGGAAAAACTGTTTTTT; CDR3 protein: CASSQGGAGGEKLFF
V gene: TRBV9; D gene: TRBD1; J gene: TRBJ1-1; clone size: once; CDR3 DNA: TGTGCCAGCAGCGTAGTCGGACAGGGTGGCACTGAAGCTTTCTTT; CDR3 protein: CASSVVGQGGTEAFF
V gene: TRBV2; D gene: NA; J gene: TRBJ1-4; clone size: NA; CDR3 DNA: TGTGCCAGCCTCGAGGGGGACCCTAGGGCGGGAAAACTGTTTTTT; CDR3 protein: CASLEGDPRAGKLFF
V gene: TRBV27; D gene: NA; J gene: TRBJ2-4; clone size: NA; CDR3 DNA: TGTGCCAGCAGTTTTCGGGGGAGGCAGCAAAACATTCAGTACTTC; CDR3 protein: CASSFRGRQQNIQYF
V gene: TRBV6-5; D gene: TRBD1; J gene: TRBJ2-5; clone size: few; CDR3 DNA: TGTGCCAGCAGGCGGGACAGGGTGGATGAGACCCAGTACTTC; CDR3 protein: CASRRDRVDETQYF
V gene: TRBV6-4; D gene: NA; J gene: TRBJ2-1; clone size: once; CDR3 DNA: TGTGCCAGCAGTCGACTAGGAGAAGGATACAATGAGCAGTTCTTC; CDR3 protein: CASSRLGEGYNEQFF
V gene: TRBV2; D gene: TRBD1; J gene: TRBJ1-6; clone size: NA; CDR3 DNA: TGTGCCACCCTAAGGGACAGGGGATCACCCCTCCACTTT; CDR3 protein: CATLRDRGSPLHF